This T cell receptor beta chain was obtained from a study of blood T cell repertoires in COVID-19. Study details: Nucleic acid was either cDNA or gDNA, and it came from T cells, B-cell-depleted T cells, or PBMCs.

CDR3 length: 14 residues. The V gene lost 6 bases and the J gene lost 8 bases, with 18 bases spanning the gap. Per germline, CDR1 SNHLY and CDR2 FYNNEI. Participant age was about 18 to 89 years, and participants resided in fewer than 25 US areas. Per the study methods: Scientists estimated how many nucleated cells there were by amplifying reference gene primers. Repertoires were generated with immunoSEQ multiplex PCR, while TCRdb's copy carries only in-frame clones and drops some. V and J calls and clone size follow that table, whereas D and trimming were derived from the DNA. The table has more than 300,000 clones, about nine tenths seen once; the top ten hold roughly 4.5%.

This TCR derives from a young man who had recovered from COVID-19. The source material was PBMCs or T cells enriched from blood (not recorded which). V gene TRBV2 combines with J gene TRBJ2-3, with a tentative D call TRBD2 (6 bases). The CDR3 reads CASRGEAPFGTQYF. In DNA form, the CDR3 reads TGTGCCAGCAGGGGGGAGGCCCCCTTTGGTACGCAGTATTTT. The full variable domain, its missing parts supplied by reference TRBV2 and TRBJ2-3, is EPEVTQTPSHQVTQMGQEVILRCVPISNHLYFYWYRQILGQKVEFLVSFYNNEISEKSEIFDDQFSVERPDGSNFTLKIRSTKLEDSAMYFCASRGEAPFGTQYFGPGTRLTVL.